The next 10 T cell receptor beta chains were all read from a single sample in a study of blood T cell repertoires in COVID-19. The table came from immunoSEQ multiplex PCR; TCRdb's copy has only in-frame clones and leaves some out. The sample has about 100,000 clones, around 88% seen once; the top ten hold approximately 1.7%. The sequenced material came from peripheral blood. These receptors were taken from a man older than 75 with acute or convalescent COVID-19.

This chain joins TRBV19 and TRBJ2-2; 11 nucleotides align to TRBD2. V shed 6 bases and J 2 bases; nucleotides not matched to a gene: 5. The germline CDR1 and CDR2 sequences are LNHDA and SQIVND (reference sequence). This CDR3 region has 16 residues. The CDR3 loop reads CASRTSGVPNTGELFF. CDR3 sequence (DNA): TGTGCCAGTAGGACTAGCGGGGTACCCAACACCGGGGAGCTGTTTTTT.

This chain joins TRBV6-5 and TRBJ1-1; D is undetermined. This CDR3 has 15 residues. V was pared by 0 bases and J by 0 bases, with 8 bases between. Germline loops: CDR1 MNHEY, CDR2 SVGAGI. Here the CDR3 reads CASSYSPTMNTEAFF. Written as DNA, the CDR3 is TGTGCCAGCAGTTACTCACCGACAATGAACACTGAAGCTTTCTTT.

This chain joins TRBV7-2 and TRBJ1-5; perhaps TRBD1 as D (5 bases). The germline V and J ends were trimmed by 1 base and 5 bases, with 12 bases remaining between them. The CDR3 spans 15 residues. In germline, CDR1 is SGHTA, CDR2 FQGNSA. CDR3 amino acids: CASSLDGTGYQPQHF. The CDR3 DNA sequence: TGTGCCAGCAGCTTAGATGGTACAGGTTATCAGCCCCAGCATTTT.

This clone appeared a single time. This rearrangement joins TRBV7-3 to TRBJ2-6; no reliable D call. Looked up from germline, CDR1 is SGHTA and CDR2 is FQGTGA. V was cut by 2 bases and J by 2 bases, with 4 bases left in between. The length of the CDR3 is 14 residues. The CDR3: CASSLHAGANVLTF. The DNA of the CDR3 is TGTGCCAGCAGCTTACATGCTGGGGCCAACGTCCTGACTTTC.

This chain uses TRBV19 with TRBJ1-2, with D hard to call. Germline CDR1 LNHDA, CDR2 SQIVND (reference sequence). Trimming shortened V by 1 base and J by 5 bases, and 14 bases separated the two germline ends. The CDR3 spans 15 residues. The CDR3 spells CASSIAWQAMYGYTF. Written as DNA, the CDR3 is TGTGCCAGTAGTATAGCATGGCAGGCTATGTATGGCTACACCTTC.

The V and J genes are TRBV28 and TRBJ2-7, with 9 bases lining up with TRBD1. The CDR3 extends over 14 amino acids. The V gene end was trimmed by 7 bases and the J gene end by 2 bases; junction bases not matched to a gene: 6. Germline CDR1 MDHEN, CDR2 SYDVKM. Written as DNA, the CDR3 is TGTGCCAGCACCCAACAGGGGGCGCCCTACGAGCAGTACTTC. Encoded protein: CASTQQGAPYEQYF. Together with reference TRBV28 and TRBJ2-7, the CDR3 gives the full variable domain: DVKVTQSSRYLVKRTGEKVFLECVQDMDHENMFWYRQDPGLGLRLIYFSYDVKMKEKGDIPEGYSVSREKKERFSLILESASTNQTSMYLCASTQQGAPYEQYFGPGTRLTVT.

This clone was picked up one time. J is TRBJ2-1 and V is TRBV4-1, with TRBD2 matching 8 bases. Trimming took 5 bases from V and 9 from J; bases not matched to a gene: 6. The CDR3 is 13 residues long. Germline V gene lookup returns CDR1 MGHRA and CDR2 YSYEKL. CDR3 nucleotides: TGCGCCAGCAGCGGACTAGCCCTCGGTGAGCAGTTCTTC. Its translation is CASSGLALGEQFF.

This clone was observed a few times. This chain connects TRBV28 to TRBJ1-2; 9 nucleotides line up with TRBD1. Germline loops: CDR1 MDHEN, CDR2 SYDVKM. The CDR3 extends over 15 amino acids. With V trimmed by 8 bases and J by 1 base, 8 bases remained unmatched. CDR3 nucleotides: TGTGCCAGCCTGGACAGGGGCCGGAGTAACTATGGCTACACCTTC. It translates to CASLDRGRSNYGYTF.

This chain joins TRBV19 and TRBJ1-1, with 9 bases that match TRBD1. The CDR3 is made up of 14 amino acids. Germline CDR1 reads LNHDA; CDR2 reads SQIVND (reference sequence). The junction had 3 bases not matched to a gene; V was cut back by 4 bases and J by 3 bases. The CDR3 protein is CASSRDRVYTEAFF. The CDR3 nucleotides are TGTGCCAGTAGTAGGGACAGGGTTTACACTGAAGCTTTCTTT.

The chain employs TRBV6-5 and TRBJ2-2, with D maybe TRBD1 (6 bases). Trimming pared 8 bases from V and 6 bases from J, leaving 10 bases between. This CDR3 is 12 amino acids long. CDR1 MNHEY and CDR2 SVGAGI come from the germline V gene. The CDR3 reads CASGRGAGELFF. CDR3 bases: TGTGCCAGCGGCAGGGGTGCCGGGGAGCTGTTTTTT.